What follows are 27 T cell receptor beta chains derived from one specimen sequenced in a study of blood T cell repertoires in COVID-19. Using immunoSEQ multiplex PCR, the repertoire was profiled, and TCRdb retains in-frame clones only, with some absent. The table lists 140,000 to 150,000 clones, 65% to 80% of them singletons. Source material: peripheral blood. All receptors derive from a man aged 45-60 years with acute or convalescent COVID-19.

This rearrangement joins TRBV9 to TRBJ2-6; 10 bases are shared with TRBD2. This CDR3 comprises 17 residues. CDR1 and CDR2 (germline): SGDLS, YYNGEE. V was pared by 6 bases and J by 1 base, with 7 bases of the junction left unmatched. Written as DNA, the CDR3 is TGTGCCAGCACCCGGACTAGCGGTGAATCTGGGGCCAACGTCCTGACTTTC. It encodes CASTRTSGESGANVLTF.

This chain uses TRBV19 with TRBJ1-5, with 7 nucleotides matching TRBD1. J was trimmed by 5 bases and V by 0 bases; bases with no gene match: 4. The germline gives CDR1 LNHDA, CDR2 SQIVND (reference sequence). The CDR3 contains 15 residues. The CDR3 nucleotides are TGTGCCAGTAGTATAGATGGGACAGCTGATCAGCCCCAGCATTTT. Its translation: CASSIDGTADQPQHF.

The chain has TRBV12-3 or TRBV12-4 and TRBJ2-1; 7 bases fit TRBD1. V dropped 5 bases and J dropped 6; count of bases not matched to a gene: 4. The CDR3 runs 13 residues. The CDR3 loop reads CASSPDRVNEQFF. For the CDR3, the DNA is TGTGCCAGCAGTCCCGACAGGGTCAATGAGCAGTTCTTC.

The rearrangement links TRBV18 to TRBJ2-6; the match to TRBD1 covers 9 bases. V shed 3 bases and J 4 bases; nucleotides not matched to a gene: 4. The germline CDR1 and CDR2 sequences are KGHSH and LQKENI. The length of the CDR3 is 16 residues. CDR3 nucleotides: TGTGCCAGCTCACCCAACAGGGGGCAGGGGGCCAACGTCCTGACTTTC. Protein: CASSPNRGQGANVLTF.

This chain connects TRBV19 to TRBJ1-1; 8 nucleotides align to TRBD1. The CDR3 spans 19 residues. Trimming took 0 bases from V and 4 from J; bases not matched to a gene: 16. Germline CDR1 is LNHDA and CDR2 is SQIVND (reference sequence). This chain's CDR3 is CASSIDRDRRGRTSTEAFF. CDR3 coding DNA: TGTGCCAGTAGTATAGATAGGGACAGGCGGGGTCGAACGTCCACTGAAGCTTTCTTT.

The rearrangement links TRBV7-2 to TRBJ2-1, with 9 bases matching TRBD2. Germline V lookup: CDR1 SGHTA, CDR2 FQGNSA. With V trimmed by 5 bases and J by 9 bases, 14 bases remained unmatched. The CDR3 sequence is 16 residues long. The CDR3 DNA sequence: TGTGCCAGCAGCCCTGCGGCTAGCGGGGCCATAAGTGAGCAGTTCTTC. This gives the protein CASSPAASGAISEQFF.

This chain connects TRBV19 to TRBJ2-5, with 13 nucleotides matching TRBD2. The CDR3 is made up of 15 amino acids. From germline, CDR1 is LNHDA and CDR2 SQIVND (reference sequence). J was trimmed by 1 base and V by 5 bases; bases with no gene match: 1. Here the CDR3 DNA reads TGTGCCAGTAGTGGACTAGCGGGGGTCCAAGAGACCCAGTACTTC. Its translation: CASSGLAGVQETQYF. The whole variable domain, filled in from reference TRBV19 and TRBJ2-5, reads DGGITQSPKYLFRKEGQNVTLSCEQNLNHDAMYWYRQDPGQGLRLIYYSQIVNDFQKGDIAEGYSVSREKKESFPLTVTSAQKNPTAFYLCASSGLAGVQETQYFGPGTRLLVL.

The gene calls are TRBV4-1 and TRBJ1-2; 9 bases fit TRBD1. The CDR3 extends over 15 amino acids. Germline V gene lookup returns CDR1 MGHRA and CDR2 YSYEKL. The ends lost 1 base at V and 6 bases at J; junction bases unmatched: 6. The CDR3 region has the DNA TGCGCCAGCAGCCAAGTTGACGGGACAGGGAATGGCTACACCTTC. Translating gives CASSQVDGTGNGYTF.

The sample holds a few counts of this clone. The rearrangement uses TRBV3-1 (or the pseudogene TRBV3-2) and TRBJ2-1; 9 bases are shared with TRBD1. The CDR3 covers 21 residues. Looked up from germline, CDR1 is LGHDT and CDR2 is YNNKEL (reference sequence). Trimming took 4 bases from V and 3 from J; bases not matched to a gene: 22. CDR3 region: CASSPRGTGIFGTTNYNEQFF. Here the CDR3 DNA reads TGTGCCAGCAGCCCGAGGGGGACAGGGATTTTTGGGACCACAAACTACAATGAGCAGTTCTTC.

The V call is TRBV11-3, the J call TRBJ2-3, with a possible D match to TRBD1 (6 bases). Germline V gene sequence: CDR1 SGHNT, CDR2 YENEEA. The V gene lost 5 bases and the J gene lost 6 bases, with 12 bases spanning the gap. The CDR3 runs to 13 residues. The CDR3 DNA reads TGTGCCAGCAGCCTTAACAGGGTCGATACGCAGTATTTT. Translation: CASSLNRVDTQYF. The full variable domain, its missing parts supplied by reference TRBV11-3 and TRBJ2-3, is EAGVVQSPRYKIIEKKQPVAFWCNPISGHNTLYWYLQNLGQGPELLIRYENEEAVDDSQLPKDRFSAERLKGVDSTLKIQPAELGDSAVYLCASSLNRVDTQYFGPGTRLTVL.

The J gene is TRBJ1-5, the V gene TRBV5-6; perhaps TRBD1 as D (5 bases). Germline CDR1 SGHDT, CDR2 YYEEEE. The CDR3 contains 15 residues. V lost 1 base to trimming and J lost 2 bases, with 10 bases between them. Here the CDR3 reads CASSLKGHGNQPQHF. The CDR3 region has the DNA TGTGCCAGCAGCTTGAAGGGGCACGGCAATCAGCCCCAGCATTTT.

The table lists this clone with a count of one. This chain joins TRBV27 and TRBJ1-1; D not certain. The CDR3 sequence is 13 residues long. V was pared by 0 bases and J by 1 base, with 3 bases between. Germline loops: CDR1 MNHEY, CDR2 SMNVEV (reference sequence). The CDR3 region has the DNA TGTGCCAGCAGTTTATCCAGGAACACTGAAGCTTTCTTT. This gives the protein CASSLSRNTEAFF.

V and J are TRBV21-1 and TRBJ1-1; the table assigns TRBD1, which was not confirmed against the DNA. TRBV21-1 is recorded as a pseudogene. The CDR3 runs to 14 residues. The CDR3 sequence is CASNSTGVNTEAFF. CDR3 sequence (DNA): TGTGCCAGCAATTCGACAGGGGTGAACACTGAAGCTTTCTTT.

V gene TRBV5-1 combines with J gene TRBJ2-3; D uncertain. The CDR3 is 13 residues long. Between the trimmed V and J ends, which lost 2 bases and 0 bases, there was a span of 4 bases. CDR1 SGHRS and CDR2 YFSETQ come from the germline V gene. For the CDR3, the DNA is TGCGCCAGCAGCTTTAGTAGCACAGATACGCAGTATTTT. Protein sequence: CASSFSSTDTQYF.

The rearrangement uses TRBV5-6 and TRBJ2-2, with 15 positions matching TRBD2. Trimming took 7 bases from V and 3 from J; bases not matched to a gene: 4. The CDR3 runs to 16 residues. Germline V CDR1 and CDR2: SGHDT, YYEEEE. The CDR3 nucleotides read TGTGCCAGCCGGACTAGCGGGGGGGCTGACACCGGGGAGCTGTTTTTT. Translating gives CASRTSGGADTGELFF.

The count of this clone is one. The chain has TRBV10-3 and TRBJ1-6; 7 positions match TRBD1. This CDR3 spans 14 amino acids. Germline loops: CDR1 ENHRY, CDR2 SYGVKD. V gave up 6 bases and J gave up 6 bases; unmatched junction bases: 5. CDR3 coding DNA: TGTGCCATCAGGGGGGACAGCTTTAATTCACCCCTCCACTTT. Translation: CAIRGDSFNSPLHF.

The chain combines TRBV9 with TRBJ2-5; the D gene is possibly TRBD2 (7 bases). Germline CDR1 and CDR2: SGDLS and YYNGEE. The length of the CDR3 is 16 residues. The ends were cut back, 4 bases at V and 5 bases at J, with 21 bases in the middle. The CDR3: CASSPRGRGVGETQYF. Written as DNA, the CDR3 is TGTGCCAGCAGCCCCCGGGGGAGGGGGGTCGGTGAGACCCAGTACTTC.

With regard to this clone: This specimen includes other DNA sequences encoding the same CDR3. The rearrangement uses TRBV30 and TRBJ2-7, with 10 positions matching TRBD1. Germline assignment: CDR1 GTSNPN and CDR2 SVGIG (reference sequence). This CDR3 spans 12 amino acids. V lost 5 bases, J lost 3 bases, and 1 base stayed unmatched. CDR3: CAWGDRGYEQYF. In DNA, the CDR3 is TGTGCCTGGGGGGACAGGGGCTACGAGCAGTACTTC.

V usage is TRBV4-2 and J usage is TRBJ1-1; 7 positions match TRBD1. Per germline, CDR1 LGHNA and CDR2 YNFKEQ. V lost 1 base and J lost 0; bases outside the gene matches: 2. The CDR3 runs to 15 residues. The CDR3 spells CASSQGQGMNTEAFF. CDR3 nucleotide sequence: TGTGCCAGCAGCCAAGGACAGGGAATGAACACTGAAGCTTTCTTT.

CDR3: CASSETSGEYYEQYF. As DNA, the CDR3 is TGTGCCAGCAGTGAAACTAGCGGGGAATACTACGAGCAGTACTTC. The rearrangement joins TRBV2 to TRBJ2-7; 10 nucleotides align to TRBD2. The CDR3 length is 15 residues. The V and J ends lost 2 bases and 3 bases, in that order; junction bases with no gene match: 4. Germline assignment: CDR1 SNHLY and CDR2 FYNNEI. Complete variable domain (other parts from reference TRBV2 and TRBJ2-7): EPEVTQTPSHQVTQMGQEVILRCVPISNHLYFYWYRQILGQKVEFLVSFYNNEISEKSEIFDDQFSVERPDGSNFTLKIRSTKLEDSAMYFCASSETSGEYYEQYFGPGTRLTVT.

The CDR3 is CASSEAGLIDAQETQYF. The CDR3 DNA is TGTGCCAGCAGTGAAGCAGGACTGATAGACGCCCAAGAGACCCAGTACTTC. The chain combines TRBV2 with TRBJ2-5; D may be TRBD2 (5 bases). This CDR3 region has 17 residues. Deletions cut 0 bases from V and 1 base from J, with 15 bases between. Germline-derived CDR1 and CDR2 are SNHLY and FYNNEI.

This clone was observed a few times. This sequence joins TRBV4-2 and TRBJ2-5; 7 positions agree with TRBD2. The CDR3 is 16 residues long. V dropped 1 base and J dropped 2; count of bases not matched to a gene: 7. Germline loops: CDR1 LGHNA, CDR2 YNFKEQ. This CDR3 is CASSQGLGGRQETQYF. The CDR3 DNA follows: TGTGCCAGCAGCCAAGGGTTGGGAGGGAGACAAGAGACCCAGTACTTC.

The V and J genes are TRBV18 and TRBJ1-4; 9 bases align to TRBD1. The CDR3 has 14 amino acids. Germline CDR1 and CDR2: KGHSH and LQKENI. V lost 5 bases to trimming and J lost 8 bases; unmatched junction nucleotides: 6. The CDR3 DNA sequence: TGTGCCAGCTCATCCGGGACAGGGCTAGAAAAACTGTTTTTT. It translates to CASSSGTGLEKLFF.

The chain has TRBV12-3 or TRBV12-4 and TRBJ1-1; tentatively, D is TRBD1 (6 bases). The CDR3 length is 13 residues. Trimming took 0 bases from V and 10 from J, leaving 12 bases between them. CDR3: CASSLAGALPAFF. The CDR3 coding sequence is TGTGCCAGCAGTTTAGCGGGGGCGCTTCCAGCTTTCTTT.

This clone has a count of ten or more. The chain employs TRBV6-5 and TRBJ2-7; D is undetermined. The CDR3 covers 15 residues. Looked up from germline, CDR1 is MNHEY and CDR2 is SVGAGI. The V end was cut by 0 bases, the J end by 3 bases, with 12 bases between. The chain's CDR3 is CASSYSSGGSYEQYF. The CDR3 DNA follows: TGTGCCAGCAGTTACTCGTCAGGTGGAAGCTACGAGCAGTACTTC.

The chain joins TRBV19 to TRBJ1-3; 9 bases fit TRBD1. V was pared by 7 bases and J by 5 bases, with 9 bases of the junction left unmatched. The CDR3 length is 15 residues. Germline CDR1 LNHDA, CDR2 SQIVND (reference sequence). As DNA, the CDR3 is TGTGCCAGTACCCCGAGGGACAGGGCCAGAAACACCATATATTTT. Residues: CASTPRDRARNTIYF.

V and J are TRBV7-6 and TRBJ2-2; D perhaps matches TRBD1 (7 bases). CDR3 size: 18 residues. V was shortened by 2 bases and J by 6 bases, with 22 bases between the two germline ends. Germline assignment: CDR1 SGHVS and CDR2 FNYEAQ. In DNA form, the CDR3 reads TGTGCCAGCAGCTTATCCAGCCAGGGGGGAAGGTTTGCCGGGGAGCTGTTTTTT. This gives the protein CASSLSSQGGRFAGELFF. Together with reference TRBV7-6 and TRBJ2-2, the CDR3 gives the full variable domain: GAGVSQSPRYKVTKRGQDVALRCDPISGHVSLYWYRQALGQGPEFLTYFNYEAQQDKSGLPNDRFSAERPEGSISTLTIQRTEQRDSAMYRCASSLSSQGGRFAGELFFGEGSRLTVL.